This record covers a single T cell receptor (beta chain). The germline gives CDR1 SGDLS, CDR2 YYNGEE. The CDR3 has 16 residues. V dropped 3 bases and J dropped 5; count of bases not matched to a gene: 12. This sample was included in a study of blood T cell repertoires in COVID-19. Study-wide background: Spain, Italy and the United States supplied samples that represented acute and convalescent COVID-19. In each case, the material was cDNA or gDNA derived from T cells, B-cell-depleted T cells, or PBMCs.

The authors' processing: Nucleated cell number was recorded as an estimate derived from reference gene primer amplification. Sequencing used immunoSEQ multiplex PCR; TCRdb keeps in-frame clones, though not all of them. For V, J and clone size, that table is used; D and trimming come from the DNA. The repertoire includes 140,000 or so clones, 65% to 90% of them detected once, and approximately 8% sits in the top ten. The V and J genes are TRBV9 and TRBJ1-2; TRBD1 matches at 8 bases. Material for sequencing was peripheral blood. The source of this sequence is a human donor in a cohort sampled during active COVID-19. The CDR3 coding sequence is TGTGCCAGCAGCGGTAGAACCGACAGGGGAGGGTATGGCTACACCTTC. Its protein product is CASSGRTDRGGYGYTF. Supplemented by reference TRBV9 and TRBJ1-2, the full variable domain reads DSGVTQTPKHLITATGQRVTLRCSPRSGDLSVYWYQQSLDQGLQFLIQYYNGEERAKGNILERFSAQQFPDLHSELNLSSLELGDSALYFCASSGRTDRGGYGYTFGSGTRLTVV.